This section outlines one T cell receptor (beta chain) sequence together with its context. The sample is drawn from a study of OX40 agonist ivuxolimab in advanced cancers. Study at large: Enrollees could have had prior anti-PD-1, anti-PD-L1 or anti-CTLA-4 therapy, which around 43% had received.

The repertoire was sequenced with immunoSEQ multiplex PCR; TCRdb's copy has only in-frame clones and lacks some. This sample yields around 70,000 clones, of which around 86% are seen a single time; under 7.5% belongs to the top ten. Trimming removed 1 base from V and 5 bases from J, with 9 bases in between. CDR3 size: 13 residues. The germline CDR1 and CDR2 sequences are SGHTA and FQGTGA. A history of autoimmune disease or systemic immunosuppression excluded patients. The sample here was CD4+ or CD8+ T cells sorted from blood, taken in a trial of the OX40 agonist ivuxolimab. The chain uses TRBV7-3 and TRBJ2-7; tentative D call: TRBD1 (5 bases). This receptor was identified in an adult with an advanced solid tumor such as melanoma, head and neck, liver or kidney cancer. This chain's CDR3 is CASSLIEGDEQYF. The CDR3 DNA follows: TGTGCCAGCAGCTTAATTGAAGGGGACGAGCAGTACTTC. Together with reference TRBV7-3 and TRBJ2-7, the CDR3 gives the full variable domain: GAGVSQTPSNKVTEKGKYVELRCDPISGHTALYWYRQSLGQGPEFLIYFQGTGAADDSGLPNDRFFAVRPEGSVSTLKIQRTERGDSAVYLCASSLIEGDEQYFGPGTRLTVT.